This T cell receptor (beta chain) is from a study of CXCR3-negative and CXCR3-positive naive CD8 T cells (dated by TCRdb to between 2019 and 2020). The study in broad terms: Roughly 150 million TRB reads were obtained in total, roughly 1.5 +/- 0.3 million reads per library. Diversity and physicochemical repertoire analyses were performed on about ten donors pooled from two independent experiments. TRBV-TRBJ cluster analysis included naive subsets from 5 or 6 donors and memory cells from 3 donors.

The CDR3 sequence holds 15 residues, the cysteine and phenylalanine included. A DNA sequence was not provided. The germline V gene gives CDR1 as LGHNA and CDR2 as YSLEER. Judged by frequency, this clonotype is medium-sized (0.01 to 0.1%); no count was given. It lacks a known antigen. For each CD8+ T cell subset, flow sorting was done in triplicate, and 300,000 to 350,000 cells per subset went directly into RLT lysis buffer. To exclude memory contaminants, naive CD8+ T cells were stringently defined as CD45RO-CCR7+CD27+CD95-. Peripheral blood mononuclear cells were isolated from buffy coats using standard density gradient centrifugation. A FACSAria III was used to flow-sort naive CXCR3-negative and CXCR3-positive CD8+ T cells. Total RNA was extracted from sorted cells with an RNeasy Mini Kit. Here is what the overall study found, with its caveats: Because surface CD5, which has been linked to self-reactivity in mice, was comparable between naive subsets, TCR interaction strength was also inferred from TRB CDR3 physicochemical properties. Compared with CXCR3-negative naive cells, CXCR3-positive naive cells had TRB CDR3s with higher hydrophobicity (lower Kidera factor 4), lower energy, and higher strength and volume indices. Repertoire diversity was comparably high in both naive subsets but much lower in memory CD8+ T cells. Within the same donor, TRBV-TRBJ usage looked similar between naive CXCR3-negative and CXCR3-positive cells, but memory cells had distinct patterns. Because CXCR3 expression was partially decreased after cryopreservation, freshly isolated PBMCs were used for most assays.

These reads were obtained on a NextSeq 550. The Human TCR Profiling Kit (MiLaboratory) was used to prepare UMI-labeled 5' RACE TRB cDNA libraries. The full amount of extracted RNA was used for cDNA synthesis, and the full amount of resulting cDNA was used for PCR amplification. Libraries were prepared in parallel with an identical number of PCR cycles. In the original analysis: With a minimum of two reads required per UMI, MIGEC and MiXCR pulled out about 49,000 +/- 11,000 unique UMI-labeled TRB cDNA molecules from each library. Each library averaged 40,000 +/- 10,000 functional in-frame TRB CDR3 nucleotide clonotypes without stop codons. After each sample was downsampled to 5000 UMI-labeled TRB molecules, VDJtools was used to calculate diversity metrics such as normalized Shannon-Wiener and Chao1. VDJtools computed clonotype-size-weighted physicochemical properties of the central five CDR3 residues: interaction energy, strength, volume and Kidera factor 4. Once TCRdb had reprocessed the reads, it stored one entry per CDR3 protein sequence and supplied no DNA. None of the V and J calls come from the authors' own analysis; TCRdb made them. This sample's table lists 6,200 or so distinct CDR3 sequences. Together, the top ten hold about 1.5% of the sample.

This TCR derives from a human donor in good health. Some clones in this sample may be carry-over from other donors' samples. The chain is encoded by TRBV4-3 joined to TRBJ2-7; TCRdb names TRBD1, which stays unverified in the absence of DNA. Sequenced material: naive CXCR3+ CD8+ T cells from blood. The sample's cell subset or site label is to be understood as: CD45RO-CCR7+CD27+CD95- naive CD8+ T cells expressing CXCR3 (TNR3+). This receptor carries the CDR3 CASSQDRGPDYEQYF.